This TCR beta chain was recovered during a study of vaccination and CD4 T cells after COVID-19. The Oncomine TCR Beta short-read assay was applied to DNA of cultured CD4+ T cells. TCRdb ran MiXCR on the PCR reads and lists one entry per CDR3 protein. This table has 20,000 to 25,000 distinct CDR3 sequences, less than 35% appearing once. This clonotype has only one observation. Antigen: not known. Study outcomes and limitations: A median of approximately 90% of reactive clones, in convalescent patients, became evident only post-vaccination.

Stated time point: late sampling 161 to 241 days after vaccination in a few convalescent patients. Treatment denoted: approximately 9-day PBMC culture with coronavirus spike peptide pools or control peptides (ViraFEST assay). ViraFEST stimulated the growth of antigen-specific T cells using peptide pools and subsequently profiled their TCRs by sequencing. Each of days 3 and 7 saw half the medium replaced by fresh IL-2 medium. The germline V gene encodes CDR1 MDHEN and CDR2 SYDVKM. V lost 7 bases to trimming and J lost 0 bases, with 10 bases between them. The CDR3 has 14 amino acids. Sequencing was performed on CD4+ T cells from blood, cultured in vitro, taken about 7 months after SARS-CoV-2 vaccination. This TCR was sampled from a human donor who had recovered from COVID-19. This rearrangement joins TRBV28 to TRBJ2-1; D might be TRBD2 (6 bases). The CDR3: CASKIAASYNEQFF. The CDR3 region has the DNA TGTGCCAGCAAGATAGCGGCCTCCTACAATGAGCAGTTCTTC.